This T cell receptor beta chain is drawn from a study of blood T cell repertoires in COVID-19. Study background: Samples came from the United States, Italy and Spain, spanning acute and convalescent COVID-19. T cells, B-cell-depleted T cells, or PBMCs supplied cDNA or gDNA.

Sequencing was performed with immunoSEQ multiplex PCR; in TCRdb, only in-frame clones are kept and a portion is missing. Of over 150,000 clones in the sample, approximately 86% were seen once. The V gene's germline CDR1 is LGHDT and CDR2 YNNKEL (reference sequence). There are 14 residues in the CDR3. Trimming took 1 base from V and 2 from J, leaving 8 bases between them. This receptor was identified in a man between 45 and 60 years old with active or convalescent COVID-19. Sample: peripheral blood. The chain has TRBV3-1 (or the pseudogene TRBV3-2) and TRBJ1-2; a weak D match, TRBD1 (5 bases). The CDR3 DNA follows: TGTGCCAGCAGCCAAGCCCCAGGGAACTATGGCTACACCTTC. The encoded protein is CASSQAPGNYGYTF.